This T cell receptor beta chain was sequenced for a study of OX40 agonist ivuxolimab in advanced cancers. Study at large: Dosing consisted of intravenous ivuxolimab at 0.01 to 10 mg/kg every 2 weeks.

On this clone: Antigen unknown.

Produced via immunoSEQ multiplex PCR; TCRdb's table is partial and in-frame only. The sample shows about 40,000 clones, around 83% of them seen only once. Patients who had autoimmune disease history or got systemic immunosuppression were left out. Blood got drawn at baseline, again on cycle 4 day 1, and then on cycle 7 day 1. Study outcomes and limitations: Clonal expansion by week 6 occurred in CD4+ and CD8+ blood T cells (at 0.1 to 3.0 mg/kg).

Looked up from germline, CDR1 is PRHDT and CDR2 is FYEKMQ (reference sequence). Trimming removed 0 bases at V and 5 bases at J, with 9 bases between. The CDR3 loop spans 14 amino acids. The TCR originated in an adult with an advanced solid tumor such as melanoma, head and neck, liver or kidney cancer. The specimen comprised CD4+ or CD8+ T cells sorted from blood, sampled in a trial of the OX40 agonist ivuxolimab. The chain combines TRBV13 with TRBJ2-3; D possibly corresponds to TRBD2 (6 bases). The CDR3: CASSLGVSGDTQYF. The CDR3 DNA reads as TGTGCCAGCAGCTTAGGCGTTAGCGGAGATACGCAGTATTTT. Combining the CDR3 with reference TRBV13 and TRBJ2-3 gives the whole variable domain AAGVIQSPRHLIKEKRETATLKCYPIPRHDTVYWYQQGPGQDPQFLISFYEKMQSDKGSIPDRFSAQQFSDYHSELNMSSLELGDSALYFCASSLGVSGDTQYFGPGTRLTVL.